These 22 T cell receptor beta chains were all obtained from the same sample, sequenced in a study of blood T cell repertoires in COVID-19 (dated by TCRdb to 2020 to 2022). Receptors were amplified or captured by the immunoSEQ multiplex PCR assay. The table comes from immuneACCESS by way of TCRdb, which keeps in-frame sequences with V and J called. Part of the clones is missing from these tables; in studies checked, under half for an unresolved V gene and the rest for unknown reasons. In this sample the table shows approximately 83,000 clones, nearly 90% of which occur a single time. The top ten hold 7.3% of the sample. The specimen sequenced was peripheral blood. These receptors were collected from a man between 65 and 79 years old with acute or convalescent COVID-19.

This chain joins TRBV11-3 and TRBJ2-1; a weak D match, TRBD1 (5 bases). The length of the CDR3 is 13 residues. Trimming took off 5 bases at V and 3 bases at J, with 8 bases between the two ends. Germline CDR1 SGHNT, CDR2 YENEEA. This chain's CDR3 is CASSGDSYNEQFF. Here the CDR3 DNA reads TGTGCCAGCAGCGGAGACAGCTACAATGAGCAGTTCTTC. Full variable domain (remainder filled in from reference TRBV11-3 and TRBJ2-1): EAGVVQSPRYKIIEKKQPVAFWCNPISGHNTLYWYLQNLGQGPELLIRYENEEAVDDSQLPKDRFSAERLKGVDSTLKIQPAELGDSAVYLCASSGDSYNEQFFGPGTRLTVL.

The genes are TRBV3-1 (or the pseudogene TRBV3-2) and TRBJ2-2; TRBD2 matches at 9 bases. Germline CDR1 and CDR2: LGHDT and YNNKEL (reference sequence). This CDR3 is built from 17 residues. Trimming at V came to 4 bases and at J to 7 bases, leaving 13 bases not matched to a gene. The CDR3 region has the DNA TGTGCCAGCAGCCCCTCCGGGACTAGCCCTTATAACGGGGAGCTGTTTTTT. This encodes CASSPSGTSPYNGELFF.

The gene calls are TRBV4-1 and TRBJ1-5; TRBD1 aligns across 8 bases. CDR3 size: 16 residues. Germline lookup yields CDR1 MGHRA and CDR2 YSYEKL. Trimming at V came to 4 bases and at J to 6 bases, leaving 11 bases not matched to a gene. For the CDR3, the DNA is TGCGCCAGCAGCCCAAATGACAGGGGCGCAAGTCAGCCCCAGCATTTT. It specifies CASSPNDRGASQPQHF.

The table lists this clone with a count of one. CDR3 in DNA: TGCGCCAGCAGCGTGGGACATAGAGTCTCCTACAATGAGCAGTTCTTC. Amino acids: CASSVGHRVSYNEQFF. The chain is built from TRBV5-1 and TRBJ2-1; D is possibly TRBD1 (6 bases). The CDR3 sequence is 16 residues long. With 4 bases removed from V and 0 bases from J, the gap between germline ends came to 14 bases. From germline, CDR1 is SGHRS and CDR2 YFSETQ. The full variable domain, rest sourced from reference TRBV5-1 and TRBJ2-1, is KAGVTQTPRYLIKTRGQQVTLSCSPISGHRSVSWYQQTPGQGLQFLFEYFSETQRNKGNFPGRFSGRQFSNSRSEMNVSTLELGDSALYLCASSVGHRVSYNEQFFGPGTRLTVL.

The gene calls are TRBV6-5 and TRBJ1-2; D might be TRBD1 (5 bases). The CDR3 contains 14 residues. V was shortened by 0 bases and J by 7 bases, with 12 bases between the two germline ends. Germline V gene data show CDR1 as MNHEY and CDR2 as SVGAGI. The CDR3 region has the DNA TGTGCCAGCAGTTACTCGACAGTGATGGGTGGCTACACCTTC. It encodes CASSYSTVMGGYTF.

This clone appeared a few times. The gene calls are TRBV2 and TRBJ2-2; D gene uncertain. The CDR3 spans 12 residues. Germline V gene data show CDR1 as SNHLY and CDR2 as FYNNEI. Trimming removed 5 bases at V and 2 bases at J, with 3 bases between. CDR3 residues: CASSLNTGELFF. The CDR3 DNA is TGTGCCAGCAGTCTAAACACCGGGGAGCTGTTTTTT.

The rearrangement joins TRBV27 to TRBJ1-1, with 8 positions matching TRBD1. Germline values: CDR1 MNHEY, CDR2 SMNVEV (reference sequence). With V trimmed by 5 bases and J by 4 bases, 12 bases remained unmatched. The CDR3 length is 16 residues. The CDR3 DNA reads TGTGCCAGCAGTCCCTCGACAGGGGAGATGACCACTGAAGCTTTCTTT. This encodes CASSPSTGEMTTEAFF.

This rearrangement joins TRBV5-1 to TRBJ2-3; 9 bases match TRBD1. This CDR3 is 15 amino acids long. V was clipped by 4 bases and J by 3 bases; unmatched bases: 6. Germline assignment: CDR1 SGHRS and CDR2 YFSETQ. CDR3 loop: CASSRTGTGTDTQYF. CDR3 nucleotide sequence: TGCGCCAGCAGCAGAACCGGGACAGGGACAGATACGCAGTATTTT. Full variable domain (outside the CDR3, taken from reference TRBV5-1 and TRBJ2-3): KAGVTQTPRYLIKTRGQQVTLSCSPISGHRSVSWYQQTPGQGLQFLFEYFSETQRNKGNFPGRFSGRQFSNSRSEMNVSTLELGDSALYLCASSRTGTGTDTQYFGPGTRLTVL.

The chain couples TRBV6-5 to TRBJ2-2; TRBD1 aligns across 7 bases. Germline loops: CDR1 MNHEY, CDR2 SVGAGI. This CDR3 region has 15 residues. J lost 2 bases, V lost 6 bases, and 6 bases had no gene match. The CDR3 reads CASSRTGDNTGELFF. The CDR3 DNA is TGTGCCAGCAGCCGCACAGGGGATAACACCGGGGAGCTGTTTTTT.

DNA for the CDR3: TGTGCCAGCAGCCAAGGACAGGGTTCCTACGAGCAGTACTTC. It translates to CASSQGQGSYEQYF. This chain links TRBV7-9 with TRBJ2-7; 8 bases agree with TRBD1. The CDR3 loop spans 14 amino acids. V shed 5 bases and J 1 base; nucleotides not matched to a gene: 4. Germline CDR1 reads SEHNR; CDR2 reads FQNEAQ (reference sequence).

In its sample, this clone was seen once. The CDR3 coding sequence is TGTGCCATCAGTGACCGGACAGATGACAATGAGCAGTTCTTC. Amino acids: CAISDRTDDNEQFF. The chain is built from TRBV10-3 and TRBJ2-1; D is possibly TRBD1 (6 bases). In germline, CDR1 is ENHRY, CDR2 SYGVKD. This CDR3 contains 14 residues. V dropped 3 bases and J dropped 5 bases, with 11 bases sitting between them.

This clone came up a few times. The chain combines TRBV5-4 with TRBJ1-2, with a possible D match to TRBD1 (5 bases). The CDR3 has 15 amino acids. The ends were cut back, 1 base at V and 8 bases at J, with 18 bases in the middle. Germline lookup yields CDR1 SGHNT and CDR2 YYREEE (reference sequence). Here the CDR3 DNA reads TGTGCCAGCAGCTTGATTGACAGCCCGAGCTGGGGCTACACCTTC. This sequence encodes CASSLIDSPSWGYTF.

V and J are TRBV12-5 and TRBJ2-1, with 7 bases lining up with TRBD1. V was pared by 6 bases and J by 7 bases, with 9 bases of the junction left unmatched. The CDR3 runs 14 residues. Germline assignment: CDR1 LGHNT and CDR2 FRNRAP. DNA of the CDR3: TGTGCTAGTGGAGAGGGACAGACGAAGAATGAGCAGTTCTTC. Encoded protein: CASGEGQTKNEQFF.

This clone occurred once. This chain uses TRBV29-1 with TRBJ1-2; no definite D call. The CDR3 spans 13 residues. Trimming stripped 2 bases from V and 7 bases from J, with 14 bases between. Per the germline V gene, CDR1 is SQVTM and CDR2 is ANQGSEA. The CDR3 nucleotides read TGCAGCGTTGAAACCGGGAATGTTGGTGGCTACACCTTC. Protein product: CSVETGNVGGYTF.

This clone appeared a single time. The chain joins TRBV2 to TRBJ1-1, with D possibly matching TRBD1 (6 bases). Between the trimmed V and J ends, which lost 4 bases and 2 bases, there was a span of 26 bases. The CDR3 consists of 19 residues. Germline V gene data show CDR1 as SNHLY and CDR2 as FYNNEI. Here the CDR3 reads CASSVPEETDSTFNTEAFF. The CDR3 DNA is TGTGCCAGCAGTGTGCCCGAAGAGACGGACAGCACCTTCAACACTGAAGCTTTCTTT.

This clone was recorded once. This chain joins TRBV19 and TRBJ2-3; 8 bases line up with TRBD2. The CDR3 is 16 amino acids. Per germline, CDR1 LNHDA and CDR2 SQIVND (reference sequence). V lost 2 bases to trimming and J lost 0 bases; unmatched junction nucleotides: 4. The CDR3 DNA reads as TGTGCCAGTAGTATACCGGGAGGGACTAGCACAGATACGCAGTATTTT. Translation: CASSIPGGTSTDTQYF.

The J gene is TRBJ2-4, the V gene TRBV7-9, with 7 positions matching TRBD2. The V and J ends lost 7 bases and 8 bases, in that order; junction bases with no gene match: 14. This CDR3 comprises 15 residues. Germline CDR1 and CDR2: SEHNR and FQNEAQ (reference sequence). The CDR3 region has the DNA TGTGCCAGCACCAACGGGGGGAGGGGCCAAGACATTCAGTACTTC. Amino acids: CASTNGGRGQDIQYF.

The V and J genes are TRBV7-7 and TRBJ1-1; maybe TRBD1 (5 bases). V lost 5 bases and J lost 0, with 7 bases in between. The length of the CDR3 is 13 residues. Germline V CDR1 and CDR2: SSHAT, FNYEAQ (reference sequence). CDR3 in amino acids: CASSRTMNTEAFF. The CDR3 bases are TGTGCCAGCAGCCGGACAATGAACACTGAAGCTTTCTTT.

The chain employs TRBV27 and TRBJ2-7, with D possibly matching TRBD1 (6 bases). V dropped 4 bases and J dropped 3 bases, with 16 bases sitting between them. Germline lookup yields CDR1 MNHEY and CDR2 SMNVEV (reference sequence). The CDR3 loop spans 15 amino acids. The CDR3 reads CASSSTGLRGYEQYF. The CDR3 DNA follows: TGTGCCAGCAGTTCTACCGGGCTCAGGGGCTACGAGCAGTACTTC.

The rearrangement links TRBV19 to TRBJ2-2, with TRBD2 matching 8 bases. Germline values: CDR1 LNHDA, CDR2 SQIVND (reference sequence). The trim removed 5 bases at V and 5 bases at J, leaving 1 base unmatched. CDR3 size: 13 residues. CDR3 nucleotide sequence: TGTGCCAGTAGTGCGGGGGGAACCGGGGAGCTGTTTTTT. Encoded protein: CASSAGGTGELFF.

V gene TRBV6-2 or TRBV6-3 combines with J gene TRBJ2-7; 7 nucleotides agree with TRBD1. Germline trimming cut 4 bases from V and 4 bases from J; bases unmatched to any gene: 10. The germline CDR1 and CDR2 sequences are MNHEY and SVGEGT. The CDR3 has 15 residues. DNA of the CDR3: TGTGCCAGCAGTTGGGCCGGGACAGAGGCTTACGAGCAGTACTTC. The encoded protein is CASSWAGTEAYEQYF.

V is TRBV4-3 and J is TRBJ2-1; TRBD1 is a possible D gene (5 bases). Germline CDR1 and CDR2: LGHNA and YSLEER. V was clipped by 1 base and J by 4 bases, with 11 bases between them. The CDR3 is 15 amino acids. The CDR3 sequence: CASSQVREWYNEQFF. Here the CDR3 DNA reads TGCGCCAGCAGCCAAGTCAGGGAATGGTACAATGAGCAGTTCTTC.